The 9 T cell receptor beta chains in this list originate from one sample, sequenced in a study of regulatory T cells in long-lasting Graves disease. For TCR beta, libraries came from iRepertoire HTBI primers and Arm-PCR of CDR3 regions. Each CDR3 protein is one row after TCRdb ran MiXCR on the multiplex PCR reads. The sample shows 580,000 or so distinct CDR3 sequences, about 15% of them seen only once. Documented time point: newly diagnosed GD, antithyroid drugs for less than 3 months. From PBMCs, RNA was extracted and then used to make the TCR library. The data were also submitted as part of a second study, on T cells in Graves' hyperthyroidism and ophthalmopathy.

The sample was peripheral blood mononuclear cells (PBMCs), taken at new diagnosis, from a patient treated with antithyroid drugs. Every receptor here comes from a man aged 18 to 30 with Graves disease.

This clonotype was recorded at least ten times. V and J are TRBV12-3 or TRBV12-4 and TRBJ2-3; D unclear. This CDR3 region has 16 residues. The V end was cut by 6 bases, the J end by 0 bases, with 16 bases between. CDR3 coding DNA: TGTGCCAGCAGCCCCGGGCCCCACCGAAGCACAGATACGCAGTATTTT. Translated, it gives CASSPGPHRSTDTQYF.

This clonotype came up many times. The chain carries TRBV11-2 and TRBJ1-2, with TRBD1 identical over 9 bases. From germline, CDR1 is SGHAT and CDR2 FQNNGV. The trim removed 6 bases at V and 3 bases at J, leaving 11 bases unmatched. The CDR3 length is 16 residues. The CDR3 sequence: CASRRRGGQGDYGYTF. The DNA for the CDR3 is TGTGCCAGCAGAAGAAGGGGGGGACAGGGAGACTATGGCTACACCTTC.

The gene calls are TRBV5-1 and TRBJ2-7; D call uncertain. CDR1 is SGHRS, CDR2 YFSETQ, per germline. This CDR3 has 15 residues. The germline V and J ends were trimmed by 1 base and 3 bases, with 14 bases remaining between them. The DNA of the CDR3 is TGCGCCAGCAGCTTGTCGCCTAACCAGAACTACGAGCAGTACTTC. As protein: CASSLSPNQNYEQYF. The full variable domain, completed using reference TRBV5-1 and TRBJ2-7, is KAGVTQTPRYLIKTRGQQVTLSCSPISGHRSVSWYQQTPGQGLQFLFEYFSETQRNKGNFPGRFSGRQFSNSRSEMNVSTLELGDSALYLCASSLSPNQNYEQYFGPGTRLTVT.

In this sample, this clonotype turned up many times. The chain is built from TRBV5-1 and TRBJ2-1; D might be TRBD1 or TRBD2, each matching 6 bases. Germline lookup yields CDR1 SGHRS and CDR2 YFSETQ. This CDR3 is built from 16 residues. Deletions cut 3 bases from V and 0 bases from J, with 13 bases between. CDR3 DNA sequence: TGCGCCAGCAGCTCTCAGGGGAGGCGCTCCTACAATGAGCAGTTCTTC. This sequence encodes CASSSQGRRSYNEQFF.

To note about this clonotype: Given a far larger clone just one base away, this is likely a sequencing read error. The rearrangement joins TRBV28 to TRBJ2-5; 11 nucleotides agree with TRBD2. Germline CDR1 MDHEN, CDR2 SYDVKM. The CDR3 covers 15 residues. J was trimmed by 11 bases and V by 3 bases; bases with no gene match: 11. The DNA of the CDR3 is TGTGCCAGCAGTTTGGAAACTAGCGGGAGTCGGGAGCAGTACTTC. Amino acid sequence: CASSLETSGSREQYF.

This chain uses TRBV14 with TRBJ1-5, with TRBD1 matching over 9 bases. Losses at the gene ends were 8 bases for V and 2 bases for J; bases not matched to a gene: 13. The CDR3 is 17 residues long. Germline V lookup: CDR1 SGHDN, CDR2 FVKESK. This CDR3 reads CASRPGQGNDGNQPQHF. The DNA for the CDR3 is TGTGCCAGCCGACCGGGACAGGGAAACGATGGCAATCAGCCCCAGCATTTT.

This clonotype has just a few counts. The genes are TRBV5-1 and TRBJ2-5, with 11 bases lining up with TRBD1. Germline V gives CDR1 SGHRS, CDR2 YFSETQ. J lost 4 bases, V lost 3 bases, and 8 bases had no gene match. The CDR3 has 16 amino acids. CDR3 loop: CASSYYPGQGGETQYF. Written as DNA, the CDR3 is TGCGCCAGCAGCTACTACCCGGGACAGGGGGGAGAGACCCAGTACTTC.

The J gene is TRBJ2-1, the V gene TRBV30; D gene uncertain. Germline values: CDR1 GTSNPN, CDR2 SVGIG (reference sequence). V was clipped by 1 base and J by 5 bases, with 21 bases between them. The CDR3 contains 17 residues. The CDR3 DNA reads TGTGCCTGGAGTGCCACTGATCTAGGTTTCATTGACAATGAGCAGTTCTTC. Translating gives CAWSATDLGFIDNEQFF.

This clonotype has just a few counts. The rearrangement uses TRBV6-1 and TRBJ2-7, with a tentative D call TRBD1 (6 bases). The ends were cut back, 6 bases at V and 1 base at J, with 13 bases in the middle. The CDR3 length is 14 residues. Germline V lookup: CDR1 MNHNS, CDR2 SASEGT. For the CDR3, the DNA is TGTGCCAGCAGACCCCTGGACAGTTCCTACGAGCAGTACTTC. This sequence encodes CASRPLDSSYEQYF.